These T cell receptor beta chains were read from a single sample in a study of blood T cell repertoires in COVID-19. TCRdb's table, derived via immunoSEQ multiplex PCR, lists solely in-frame clones and lacks some. The sample lists about 180,000 clones, 89% occurring once. The specimen sequenced was peripheral blood. All receptors derive from a man younger than 35 who had recovered from COVID-19. CDR3s leave out the opening cysteine and the closing phenylalanine or tryptophan. A D gene is named only where the DNA matches it firmly.

D	V	J	CDR3
TRBD1	TRBV5-1	TRBJ1-1	ASSLARAGGLSEAF
TRBD2	TRBV12-5	TRBJ2-2	ASAGDSGELF
.	TRBV6-5	TRBJ2-1	ASSYPGENEQF
TRBD1	TRBV29-1	TRBJ1-1	SVERGPGTEAF
TRBD2	TRBV3-1/TRBV3-2	TRBJ2-1	ASSQPRAGDEQF
.	TRBV27	TRBJ2-7	ASSPRGVMYEQY
TRBD2	TRBV29-1	TRBJ2-1	SVEGGEGYNEQF
.	TRBV6-2/TRBV6-3	TRBJ1-5	ASSHPGENQPQH
.	TRBV5-5	TRBJ1-4	ASSPPGFNEKLF
TRBD2	TRBV2	TRBJ2-7	ASSDGLASRYEQY
.	TRBV3-1/TRBV3-2	TRBJ2-2	ASSPFPGELF
.	TRBV7-8	TRBJ2-2	ASSLVRVIGELF
.	TRBV30	TRBJ1-1	AWAKMNTEAF
.	TRBV5-1	TRBJ1-5	ASSLDADSNQPQH
TRBD1	TRBV10-3	TRBJ1-1	AISLGTGKVPEAF
.	TRBV29-1	TRBJ2-1	SVSTGWNEQF
.	TRBV4-3	TRBJ1-1	ASSQDSGTEAF
TRBD2	TRBV6-2/TRBV6-3	TRBJ2-5	ASSYSSGSKETQY
.	TRBV19	TRBJ2-5	ASIDRTKTQY
TRBD2	TRBV3-1/TRBV3-2	TRBJ2-3	ASSHSGRAGARTDTQY
.	TRBV4-2	TRBJ1-5	ASSQDVAGNQPQH
.	TRBV29-1	TRBJ2-1	SVEGYWPGGRNEQF
.	TRBV5-1	TRBJ1-2	ASSPARPNYGYT
TRBD1	TRBV7-2	TRBJ2-7	ASSSDRALYYEQY
TRBD1	TRBV28	TRBJ2-7	ASSTGTGAYEQY